The clone carrying this TCR beta chain was counted a single time. Its antigen is undetermined. A read error may produce the germline difference seen at one junction end. This entry comes from a study of T cell repertoires in cytomegalovirus infection. Study-wide context: Indications came from public TCR beta signatures; they pointed to CMV infection and to a matching HLA type.

Germline CDR1 and CDR2: SGHAT and FQNNGV. The CDR3 length is 12 residues. TCRdb itself ran the reads through MiXCR, one entry per CDR3 protein. The table has about 920,000 distinct CDR3 sequences, approximately 33% seen once; the top ten hold around an eighth. This receptor was identified in a human donor in good health (CMV status not recorded). Some clones in this sample may be carry-over from other donors' samples. The chain uses TRBV11-2 and TRBJ2-5; no firm D call. Sequencing used cultured CD8+ T cells from PBMCs, obtained from culture after CMV antigen stimulation. CDR3 DNA: TGTGCCAGCAGCTTAGACGGGTTGGACGATTCGTTC. As protein: CASSLDGLDDSF.